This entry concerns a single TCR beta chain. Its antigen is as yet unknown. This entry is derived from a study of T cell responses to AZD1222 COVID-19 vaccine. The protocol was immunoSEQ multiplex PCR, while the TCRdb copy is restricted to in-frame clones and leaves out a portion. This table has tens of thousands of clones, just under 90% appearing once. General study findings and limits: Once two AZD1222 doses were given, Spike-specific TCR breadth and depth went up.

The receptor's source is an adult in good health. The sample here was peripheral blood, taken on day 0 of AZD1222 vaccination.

The CDR3 bases are TGTGCTAGTGGTTTGGCAGGAACAGGGGGCTATGGCTACACCTTC. Encoded protein: CASGLAGTGGYGYTF. This chain joins TRBV12-5 and TRBJ1-2, with 8 bases identical to TRBD1. Germline V gives CDR1 LGHNT, CDR2 FRNRAP. CDR3 length: 15 amino acids. J was trimmed by 4 bases and V by 1 base; bases with no gene match: 5.